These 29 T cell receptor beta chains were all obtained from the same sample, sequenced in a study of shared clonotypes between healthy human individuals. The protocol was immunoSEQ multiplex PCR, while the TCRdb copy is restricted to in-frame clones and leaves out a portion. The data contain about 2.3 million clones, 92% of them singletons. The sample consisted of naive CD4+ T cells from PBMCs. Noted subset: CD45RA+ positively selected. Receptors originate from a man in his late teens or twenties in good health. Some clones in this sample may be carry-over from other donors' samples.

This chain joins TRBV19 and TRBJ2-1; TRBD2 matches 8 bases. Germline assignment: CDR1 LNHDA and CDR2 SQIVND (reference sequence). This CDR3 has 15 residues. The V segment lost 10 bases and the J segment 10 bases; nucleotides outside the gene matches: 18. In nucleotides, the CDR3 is TGTGCCACAAACTTAGGACTAGCAGTTGAGGCGGAGCAGTTCTTC. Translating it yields CATNLGLAVEAEQFF.

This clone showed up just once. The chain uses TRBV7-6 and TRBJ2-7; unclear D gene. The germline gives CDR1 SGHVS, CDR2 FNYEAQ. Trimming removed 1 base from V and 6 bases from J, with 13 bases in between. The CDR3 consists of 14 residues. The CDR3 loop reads CASSLEGVVGEQYF. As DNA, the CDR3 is TGTGCCAGCAGCTTAGAAGGAGTTGTCGGCGAGCAGTACTTC.

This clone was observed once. The CDR3 region is CASRGNSGRSPNEQFF. DNA for the CDR3: TGTGCCAGCCGCGGGAATAGCGGGAGGTCCCCAAATGAGCAGTTCTTC. This chain links TRBV6-6 with TRBJ2-1, with 10 bases fitting TRBD2. With V trimmed by 8 bases and J by 7 bases, 14 bases remained unmatched. The CDR3 runs 16 residues. Germline assignment: CDR1 MNHNY and CDR2 SVGAGI (reference sequence).

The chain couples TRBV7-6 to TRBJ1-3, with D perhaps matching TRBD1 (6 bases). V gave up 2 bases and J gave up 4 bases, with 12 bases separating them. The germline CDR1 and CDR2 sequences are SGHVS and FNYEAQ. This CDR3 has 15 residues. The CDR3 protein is CASSLPGALGNTIYF. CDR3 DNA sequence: TGTGCCAGCAGCTTACCGGGGGCGCTAGGAAACACCATATATTTT.

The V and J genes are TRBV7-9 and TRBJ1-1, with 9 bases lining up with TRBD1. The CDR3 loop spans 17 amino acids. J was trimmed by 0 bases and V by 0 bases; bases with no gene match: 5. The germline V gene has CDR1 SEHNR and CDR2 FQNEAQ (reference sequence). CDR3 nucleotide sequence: TGTGCCAGCAGCTTAGCCGTTACAGGGGGCATGAACACTGAAGCTTTCTTT. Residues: CASSLAVTGGMNTEAFF.

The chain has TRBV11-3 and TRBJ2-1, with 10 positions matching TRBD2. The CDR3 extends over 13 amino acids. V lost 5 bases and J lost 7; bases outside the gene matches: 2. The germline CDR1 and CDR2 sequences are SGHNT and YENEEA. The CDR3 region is CASSKTSGNEQFF. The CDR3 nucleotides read TGTGCCAGCAGCAAGACTAGCGGGAATGAGCAGTTCTTC. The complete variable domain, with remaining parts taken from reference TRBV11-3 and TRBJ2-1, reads EAGVVQSPRYKIIEKKQPVAFWCNPISGHNTLYWYLQNLGQGPELLIRYENEEAVDDSQLPKDRFSAERLKGVDSTLKIQPAELGDSAVYLCASSKTSGNEQFFGPGTRLTVL.

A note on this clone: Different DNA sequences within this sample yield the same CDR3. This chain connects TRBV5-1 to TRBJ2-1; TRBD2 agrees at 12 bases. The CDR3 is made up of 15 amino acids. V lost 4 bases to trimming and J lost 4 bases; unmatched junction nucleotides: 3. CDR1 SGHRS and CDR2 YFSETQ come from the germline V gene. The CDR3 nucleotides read TGCGCCAGCAGCCCACTAGCGGGGGGTTACAATGAGCAGTTCTTC. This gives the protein CASSPLAGGYNEQFF.

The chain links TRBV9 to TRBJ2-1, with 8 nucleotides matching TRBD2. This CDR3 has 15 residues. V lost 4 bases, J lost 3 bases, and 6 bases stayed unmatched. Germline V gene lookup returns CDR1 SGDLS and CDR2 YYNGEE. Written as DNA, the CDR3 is TGTGCCAGCAGCCCCCGGGAGGGGGGCTACAATGAGCAGTTCTTC. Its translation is CASSPREGGYNEQFF.

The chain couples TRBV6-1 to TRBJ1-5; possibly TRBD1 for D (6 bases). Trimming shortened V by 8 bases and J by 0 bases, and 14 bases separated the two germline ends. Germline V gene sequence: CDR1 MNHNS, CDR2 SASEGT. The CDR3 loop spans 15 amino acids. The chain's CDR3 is CASDPGAYSNQPQHF. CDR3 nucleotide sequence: TGTGCCAGCGACCCAGGGGCGTATAGCAATCAGCCCCAGCATTTT.

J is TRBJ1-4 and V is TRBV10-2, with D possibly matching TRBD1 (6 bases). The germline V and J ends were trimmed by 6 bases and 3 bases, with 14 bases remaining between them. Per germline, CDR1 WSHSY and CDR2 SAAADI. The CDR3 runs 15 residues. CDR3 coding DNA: TGCGCCAGCAGATCTACAGGGTCAGCTAATGAAAAACTGTTTTTT. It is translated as CASRSTGSANEKLFF.

The CDR3 region has the DNA TGTGCCAGCATGGGCGGACTTCTTAAAGAGCAGTACTTC. This sequence encodes CASMGGLLKEQYF. The genes are TRBV6-4 and TRBJ2-7; TRBD2 is a possible D gene (5 bases). There are 13 residues in the CDR3. V was shortened by 7 bases and J by 7 bases, with 17 bases between the two germline ends. The germline CDR1 and CDR2 sequences are MRHNA and SNTAGT.

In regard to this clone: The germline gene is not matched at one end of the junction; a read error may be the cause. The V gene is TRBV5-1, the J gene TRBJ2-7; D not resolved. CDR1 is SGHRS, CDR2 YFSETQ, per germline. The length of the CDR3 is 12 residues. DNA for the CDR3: TGCGCCAGCAGCAACGGGCGTTACGGGCAGTACTTC. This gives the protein CASSNGRYGQYF.

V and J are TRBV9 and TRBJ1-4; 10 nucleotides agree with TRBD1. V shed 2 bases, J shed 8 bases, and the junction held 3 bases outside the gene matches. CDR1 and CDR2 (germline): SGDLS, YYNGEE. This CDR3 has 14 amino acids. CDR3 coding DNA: TGTGCCAGCAGCGTGGGACAGGGGACGGAAAAACTGTTTTTT. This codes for CASSVGQGTEKLFF.

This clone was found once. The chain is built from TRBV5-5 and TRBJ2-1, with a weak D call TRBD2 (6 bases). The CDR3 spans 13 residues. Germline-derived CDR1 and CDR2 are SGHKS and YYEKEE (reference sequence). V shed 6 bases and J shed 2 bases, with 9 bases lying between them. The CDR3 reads CASIRTTYNEQFF. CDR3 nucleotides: TGTGCCAGCATCCGGACTACCTACAATGAGCAGTTCTTC.

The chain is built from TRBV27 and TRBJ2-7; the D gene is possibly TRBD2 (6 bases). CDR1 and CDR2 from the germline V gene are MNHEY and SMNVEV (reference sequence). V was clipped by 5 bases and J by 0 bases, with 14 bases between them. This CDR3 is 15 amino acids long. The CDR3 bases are TGTGCCAGCAGTACCCGGAGGGGTCTCTCCTACGAGCAGTACTTC. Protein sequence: CASSTRRGLSYEQYF.

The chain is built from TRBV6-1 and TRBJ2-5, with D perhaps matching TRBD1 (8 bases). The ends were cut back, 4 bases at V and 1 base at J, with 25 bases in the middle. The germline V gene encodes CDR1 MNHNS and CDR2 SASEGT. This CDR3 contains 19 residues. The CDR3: CASSGQAGDRGYLQETQYF. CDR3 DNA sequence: TGTGCCAGCAGTGGCCAGGCGGGAGACAGGGGATACCTCCAAGAGACCCAGTACTTC.

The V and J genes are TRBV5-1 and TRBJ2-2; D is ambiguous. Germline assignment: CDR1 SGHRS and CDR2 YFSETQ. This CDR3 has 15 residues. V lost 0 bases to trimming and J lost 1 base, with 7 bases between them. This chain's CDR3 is CASSLDGRNTGELFF. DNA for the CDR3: TGCGCCAGCAGCTTGGACGGACGGAACACCGGGGAGCTGTTTTTT.

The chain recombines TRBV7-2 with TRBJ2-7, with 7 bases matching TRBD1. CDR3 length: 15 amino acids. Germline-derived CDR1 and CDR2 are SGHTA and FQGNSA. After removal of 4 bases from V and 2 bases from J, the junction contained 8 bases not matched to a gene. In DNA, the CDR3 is TGTGCCAGCAGCTCGACAGGGCCGGGGCCCTACGAGCAGTACTTC. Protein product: CASSSTGPGPYEQYF.

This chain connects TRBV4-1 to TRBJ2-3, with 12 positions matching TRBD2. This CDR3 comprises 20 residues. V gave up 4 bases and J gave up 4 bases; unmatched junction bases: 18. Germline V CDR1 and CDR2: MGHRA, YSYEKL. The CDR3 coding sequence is TGCGCCAGCAGCCGCCCCGGGAGGACTAGCGGGATTAGGGGGGCAGATACGCAGTATTTT. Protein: CASSRPGRTSGIRGADTQYF.

In nucleotides, the CDR3 is TGTGCCAGCAGTTTAGCGACTAGCGGCTACAATGAGCAGTTCTTC. Protein product: CASSLATSGYNEQFF. V and J are TRBV27 and TRBJ2-1; 9 bases are shared with TRBD2. In germline, CDR1 is MNHEY, CDR2 SMNVEV (reference sequence). The CDR3 runs to 15 residues. The V segment lost 2 bases and the J segment 3 bases; nucleotides outside the gene matches: 2.

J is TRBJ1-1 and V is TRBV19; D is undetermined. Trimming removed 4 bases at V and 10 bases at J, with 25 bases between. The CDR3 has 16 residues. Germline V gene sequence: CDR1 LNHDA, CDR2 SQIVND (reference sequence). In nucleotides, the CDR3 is TGTGCCAGTAGTACAACCCTGCGGCGGGGTGGGGTTGGAGCTTTCTTT. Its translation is CASSTTLRRGGVGAFF. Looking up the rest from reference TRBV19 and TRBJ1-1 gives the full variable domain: DGGITQSPKYLFRKEGQNVTLSCEQNLNHDAMYWYRQDPGQGLRLIYYSQIVNDFQKGDIAEGYSVSREKKESFPLTVTSAQKNPTAFYLCASSTTLRRGGVGAFFGQGTRLTVV.

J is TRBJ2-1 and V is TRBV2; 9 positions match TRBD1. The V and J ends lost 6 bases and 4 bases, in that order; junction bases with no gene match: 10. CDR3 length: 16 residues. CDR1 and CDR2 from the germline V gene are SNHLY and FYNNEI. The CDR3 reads CASSTNPGQGYNEQFF. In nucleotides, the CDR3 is TGTGCCAGCAGCACAAATCCGGGACAGGGATACAATGAGCAGTTCTTC.

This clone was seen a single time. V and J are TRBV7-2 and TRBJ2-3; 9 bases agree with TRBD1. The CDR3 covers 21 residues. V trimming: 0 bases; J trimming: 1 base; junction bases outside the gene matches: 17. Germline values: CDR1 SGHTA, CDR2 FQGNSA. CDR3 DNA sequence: TGTGCCAGCAGCTTAGCGGGGGAAACTGGGACAGGGCCCATCGGCACAGATACGCAGTATTTT. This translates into CASSLAGETGTGPIGTDTQYF.

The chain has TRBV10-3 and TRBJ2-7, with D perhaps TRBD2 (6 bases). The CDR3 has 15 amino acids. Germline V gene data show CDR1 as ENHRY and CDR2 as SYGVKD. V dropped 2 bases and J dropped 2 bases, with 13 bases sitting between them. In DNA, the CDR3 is TGTGCCATCAGTGAGCAGGGAGGTCCTACCTACGAGCAGTACTTC. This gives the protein CAISEQGGPTYEQYF.

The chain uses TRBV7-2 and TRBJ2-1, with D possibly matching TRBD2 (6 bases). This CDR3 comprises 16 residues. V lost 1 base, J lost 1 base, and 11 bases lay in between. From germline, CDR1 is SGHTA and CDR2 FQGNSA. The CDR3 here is CASSLEGRGSYNEQFF. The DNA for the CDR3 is TGTGCCAGCAGCTTAGAGGGGCGGGGATCCTACAATGAGCAGTTCTTC.

DNA for the CDR3: TGTGCCAGCCGAATGGGGGGGACAGGTCTGAATCAGCCCCAGCATTTT. This translates into CASRMGGTGLNQPQHF. This chain links TRBV18 with TRBJ1-5, with 8 bases fitting TRBD1. The V gene's germline CDR1 is KGHSH and CDR2 LQKENI. V shed 8 bases and J 4 bases; nucleotides not matched to a gene: 13. The CDR3 sequence is 16 residues long.

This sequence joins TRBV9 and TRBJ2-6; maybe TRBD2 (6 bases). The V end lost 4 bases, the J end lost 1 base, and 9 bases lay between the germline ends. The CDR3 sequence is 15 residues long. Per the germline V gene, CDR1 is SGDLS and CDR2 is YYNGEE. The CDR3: CASSSTRSGANVLTF. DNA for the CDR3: TGTGCCAGCAGCTCGACTAGATCTGGGGCCAACGTCCTGACTTTC.

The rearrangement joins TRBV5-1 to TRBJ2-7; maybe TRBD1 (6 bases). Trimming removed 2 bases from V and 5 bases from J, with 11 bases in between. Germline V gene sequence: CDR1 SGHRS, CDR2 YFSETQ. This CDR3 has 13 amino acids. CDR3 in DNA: TGCGCCAGCAGCTTTCAGGGGTTCGACGAGCAGTACTTC. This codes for CASSFQGFDEQYF.

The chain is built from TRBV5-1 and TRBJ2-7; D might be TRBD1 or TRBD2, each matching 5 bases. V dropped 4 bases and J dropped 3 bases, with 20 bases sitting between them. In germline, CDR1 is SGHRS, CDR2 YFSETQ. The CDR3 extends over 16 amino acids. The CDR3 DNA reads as TGCGCCAGCAGCCGTCTAGGGACGGAGAACCGCTACGAGCAGTACTTC. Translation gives CASSRLGTENRYEQYF.